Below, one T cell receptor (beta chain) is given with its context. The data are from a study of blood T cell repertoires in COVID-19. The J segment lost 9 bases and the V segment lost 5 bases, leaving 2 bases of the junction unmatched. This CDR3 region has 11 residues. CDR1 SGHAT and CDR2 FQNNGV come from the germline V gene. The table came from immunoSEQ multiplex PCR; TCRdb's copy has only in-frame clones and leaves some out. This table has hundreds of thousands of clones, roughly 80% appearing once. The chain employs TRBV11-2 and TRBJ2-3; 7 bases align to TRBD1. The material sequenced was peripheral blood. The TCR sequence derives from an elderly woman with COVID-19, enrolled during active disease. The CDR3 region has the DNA TGTGCCAGCAGCGCGACAGGGACGCAGTATTTT. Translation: CASSATGTQYF.